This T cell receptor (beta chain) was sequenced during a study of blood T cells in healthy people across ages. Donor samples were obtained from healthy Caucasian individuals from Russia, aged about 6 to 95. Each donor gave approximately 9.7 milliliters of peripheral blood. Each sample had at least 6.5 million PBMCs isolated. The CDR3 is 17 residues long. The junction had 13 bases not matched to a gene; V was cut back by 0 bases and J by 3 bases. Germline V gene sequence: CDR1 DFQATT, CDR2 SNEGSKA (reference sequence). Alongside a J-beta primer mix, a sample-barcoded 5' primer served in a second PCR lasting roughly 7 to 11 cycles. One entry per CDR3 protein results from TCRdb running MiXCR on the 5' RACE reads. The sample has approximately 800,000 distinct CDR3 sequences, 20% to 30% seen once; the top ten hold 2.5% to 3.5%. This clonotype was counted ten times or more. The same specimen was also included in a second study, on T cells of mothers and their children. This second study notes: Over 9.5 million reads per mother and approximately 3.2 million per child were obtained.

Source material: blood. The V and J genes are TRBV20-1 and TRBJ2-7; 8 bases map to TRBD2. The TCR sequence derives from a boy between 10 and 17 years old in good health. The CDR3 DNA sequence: TGCAGTGCTAGAGATCCGGGGGGGACGGAGTACCGCTACGAGCAGTACTTC. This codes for CSARDPGGTEYRYEQYF.